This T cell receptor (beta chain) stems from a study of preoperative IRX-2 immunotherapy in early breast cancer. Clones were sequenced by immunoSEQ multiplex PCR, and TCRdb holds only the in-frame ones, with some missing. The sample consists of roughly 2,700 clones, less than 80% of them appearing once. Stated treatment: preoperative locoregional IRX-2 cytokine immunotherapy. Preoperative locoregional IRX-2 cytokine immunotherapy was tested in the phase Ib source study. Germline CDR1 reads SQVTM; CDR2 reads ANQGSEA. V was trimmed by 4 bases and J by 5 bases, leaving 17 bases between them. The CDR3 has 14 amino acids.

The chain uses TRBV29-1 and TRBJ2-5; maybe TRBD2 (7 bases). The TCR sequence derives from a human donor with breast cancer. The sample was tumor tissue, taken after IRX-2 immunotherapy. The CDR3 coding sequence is TGCAGCGTTGCTTCACGGGGGGCCAGGGAGACCCAGTACTTC. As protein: CSVASRGARETQYF.